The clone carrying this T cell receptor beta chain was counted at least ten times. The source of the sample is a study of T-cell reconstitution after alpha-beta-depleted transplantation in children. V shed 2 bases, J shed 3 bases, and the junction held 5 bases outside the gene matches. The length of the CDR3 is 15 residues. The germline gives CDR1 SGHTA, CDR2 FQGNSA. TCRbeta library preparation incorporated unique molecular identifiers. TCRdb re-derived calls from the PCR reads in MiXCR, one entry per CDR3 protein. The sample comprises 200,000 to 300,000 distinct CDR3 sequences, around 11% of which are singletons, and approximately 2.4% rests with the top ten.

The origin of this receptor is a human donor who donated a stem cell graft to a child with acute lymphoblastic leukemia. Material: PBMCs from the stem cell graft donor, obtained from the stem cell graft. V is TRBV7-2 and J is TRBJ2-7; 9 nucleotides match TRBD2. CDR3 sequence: CASSLWPSGNYEQYF. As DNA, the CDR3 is TGTGCCAGCAGCTTATGGCCTAGCGGGAACTACGAGCAGTACTTC.